Following are 8 T cell receptor beta chains from one sample sequenced in a study of technical replicates of blood from several donors. Sequenced by immunoSEQ multiplex PCR; TCRdb stores in-frame clones only, minus some. The sample lists tens of thousands of clones; approximately 86% were seen once. Material: PBMCs. The receptors come from a human donor in good health. Some clones in this sample may be carry-over from other donors' samples.

V is TRBV4-1 and J is TRBJ1-2, with 8 bases matching TRBD1. CDR3 length equals 15 residues. The ends lost 1 base at V and 8 bases at J; junction bases unmatched: 9. Germline values: CDR1 MGHRA, CDR2 YSYEKL. The CDR3 spells CASSQALDRGWGYTF. In nucleotides, the CDR3 is TGCGCCAGCAGCCAAGCCCTAGACAGGGGATGGGGCTACACCTTC.

This chain connects TRBV7-9 to TRBJ2-3, with D possibly being TRBD1 (5 bases). The CDR3 covers 13 residues. In germline, CDR1 is SEHNR, CDR2 FQNEAQ (reference sequence). Trimming removed 7 bases from V and 4 bases from J, with 12 bases in between. For the CDR3, the DNA is TGTGCCAGCATTAGGGGATTAGCAGATACGCAGTATTTT. Its translation is CASIRGLADTQYF.

This chain uses TRBV18 with TRBJ2-7; 7 nucleotides align to TRBD2. The CDR3 totals 14 residues. Germline CDR1 reads KGHSH; CDR2 reads LQKENI. V was pared by 5 bases and J by 2 bases, with 6 bases of the junction left unmatched. The DNA for the CDR3 is TGTGCCAGCTCATCCGGACTAGACGCCTACGAGCAGTACTTC. Translation gives CASSSGLDAYEQYF.

The chain recombines TRBV5-1 with TRBJ1-2; 7 positions match TRBD1. Germline V gives CDR1 SGHRS, CDR2 YFSETQ. V lost 0 bases, J lost 3 bases, and 11 bases stayed unmatched. The CDR3 runs 17 residues. The CDR3 here is CASSLGYMTGSHYGYTF. CDR3 DNA sequence: TGCGCCAGCAGCTTGGGATATATGACAGGGTCTCACTATGGCTACACCTTC.

V usage is TRBV5-1 and J usage is TRBJ2-7; 9 positions agree with TRBD2. The germline V gene has CDR1 SGHRS and CDR2 YFSETQ. The J segment lost 2 bases and the V segment lost 2 bases, leaving 5 bases of the junction unmatched. This CDR3 comprises 15 residues. CDR3 loop: CASSFGSGGTYEQYF. Written as DNA, the CDR3 is TGCGCCAGCAGCTTTGGTAGCGGGGGTACCTACGAGCAGTACTTC.

This clone showed up just once. This chain uses TRBV5-4 with TRBJ2-4, with no clear D. The V gene lost 0 bases and the J gene lost 0 bases, with 10 bases spanning the gap. Germline values: CDR1 SGHNT, CDR2 YYREEE (reference sequence). The CDR3 sequence is 16 residues long. CDR3 loop: CASSLGSLRAKNIQYF. The CDR3 bases are TGTGCCAGCAGCTTGGGGTCACTGAGAGCCAAAAACATTCAGTACTTC. The whole variable domain, remainder taken from reference TRBV5-4 and TRBJ2-4, is ETGVTQSPTHLIKTRGQQVTLRCSSQSGHNTVSWYQQALGQGPQFIFQYYREEENGRGNFPPRFSGLQFPNYSSELNVNALELDDSALYLCASSLGSLRAKNIQYFGAGTRLSVL.

J is TRBJ2-1 and V is TRBV9, with D maybe TRBD1 (6 bases). There are 15 residues in the CDR3. CDR1 SGDLS and CDR2 YYNGEE come from the germline V gene. V was clipped by 0 bases and J by 5 bases, with 12 bases between them. Written as DNA, the CDR3 is TGTGCCAGCAGCGTAGCTGGACAGCCTCACAATGAGCAGTTCTTC. Protein product: CASSVAGQPHNEQFF.

The chain links TRBV11-2 to TRBJ2-7; D is perhaps TRBD2 (5 bases). V was cut by 1 base and J by 0 bases, with 10 bases left in between. CDR1 and CDR2 from the germline V gene are SGHAT and FQNNGV. There are 15 residues in the CDR3. The DNA for the CDR3 is TGTGCCAGCAGCTTAGCGGGGATAAGCTCCTACGAGCAGTACTTC. It translates to CASSLAGISSYEQYF.